The rows below give T cell receptor beta chains drawn from one sample of a study of T cell responses to AZD1222 COVID-19 vaccine. Here immunoSEQ multiplex PCR was the method, and the copy in TCRdb shows in-frame clones only, minus some. The sample lists around 120,000 clones, approximately 96% occurring once. Material: peripheral blood, obtained on day 0 of AZD1222 vaccination. These receptors were collected from an adult in good health. CDR3s include the opening cysteine and the closing phenylalanine or tryptophan. The order of the fields is V gene, clone size, J gene, D gene, CDR3 protein, CDR3 DNA. D genes are given only for firm matches. The listing skips clone size in some rows; elsewhere it reads once, few, many or a size class.

TRBV12-5	-	TRBJ1-6	-	CASGLVVRGPAYNSPLHF	TGTGCTAGTGGTTTGGTAGTGCGGGGGCCGGCCTATAATTCACCCCTCCACTTT
TRBV11-3	-	TRBJ2-7	-	CASSPGGEFGQYF	TGTGCCAGCAGCCCCGGCGGCGAATTTGGGCAGTACTTC
TRBV5-4	-	TRBJ1-5	-	CASSLVLGNNQPQHF	TGTGCCAGCAGCTTGGTCTTGGGTAACAATCAGCCCCAGCATTTT
TRBV7-2	-	TRBJ1-3	-	CASSWEQGSGNTIYF	TGTGCCAGCAGCTGGGAGCAGGGTTCTGGAAACACCATATATTTT
TRBV7-3	-	TRBJ2-2	TRBD2	CASSPWTSGGGELFF	TGTGCCAGCAGCCCTTGGACTAGCGGGGGCGGGGAGCTGTTTTTT
TRBV9	-	TRBJ2-3	-	CASSSSLNRATDTQYF	TGTGCCAGCAGCAGCAGCTTAAACCGGGCCACAGATACGCAGTATTTT
TRBV28	-	TRBJ2-1	-	CASSLADRRGNEQFF	TGTGCCAGCAGTTTAGCGGACCGCCGGGGGAATGAGCAGTTCTTC
TRBV19	-	TRBJ1-2	-	CASSIVGGPGYTF	TGTGCCAGTAGTATAGTCGGGGGGCCAGGCTACACCTTC
TRBV6-5	-	TRBJ1-4	-	CATGGLGSGEKLFF	TGTGCCACCGGAGGCCTTGGGTCGGGGGAAAAACTGTTTTTT
TRBV19	-	TRBJ1-2	-	CASSPLGTNYGYTF	TGTGCCAGTAGTCCCCTGGGAACTAACTATGGCTACACCTTC
TRBV7-2	-	TRBJ1-2	TRBD1	CASSLRGRIGDRGLSGYTF	TGTGCCAGCAGCTTAAGGGGTCGGATCGGGGACAGGGGATTATCTGGCTACACCTTC
TRBV25-1	-	TRBJ1-1	-	CASYPGGTLLSEAFF	TGTGCCAGCTACCCGGGAGGCACCCTTCTCTCTGAAGCTTTCTTT
TRBV30	-	TRBJ2-5	TRBD1	CAWSTGTEAAQYF	TGTGCCTGGAGCACCGGGACAGAAGCAGCCCAGTACTTC
TRBV2	once	TRBJ1-1	TRBD1	CASSDRVFTEAFF	TGTGCCAGCAGCGACAGGGTTTTCACTGAAGCTTTCTTT
TRBV7-9	-	TRBJ2-1	TRBD2	CASSLLAGGGEQFF	TGTGCCAGCAGCTTACTAGCGGGAGGAGGTGAGCAGTTCTTC
TRBV10-3	-	TRBJ1-1	-	CAISEQGEGTEAFF	TGTGCCATCAGTGAGCAAGGGGAGGGCACTGAAGCTTTCTTT
TRBV5-6	few	TRBJ1-1	-	CASSPGGRLAEAFF	TGTGCCAGCAGCCCGGGGGGGCGTTTGGCTGAAGCTTTCTTT
TRBV25-1	-	TRBJ1-2	-	CASAQGKYGYTF	TGTGCCAGCGCTCAGGGAAAGTATGGCTACACCTTC
TRBV11-2	-	TRBJ2-7	-	CASSPTGGRESYEQYF	TGTGCCAGCAGCCCGACTGGGGGCAGGGAGAGCTACGAGCAGTACTTC
TRBV6-4	-	TRBJ1-2	TRBD1	CASSPNRGGNYGYTF	TGTGCCAGCAGCCCAAACAGGGGCGGAAACTATGGCTACACCTTC
TRBV4-3	-	TRBJ2-1	-	CASSQDRNYNEQFF	TGCGCCAGCAGCCAAGATAGAAACTACAATGAGCAGTTCTTC
TRBV5-1	-	TRBJ2-2	-	CASSLKPARGGGELFF	TGCGCCAGCAGCTTGAAACCAGCTCGGGGAGGCGGGGAGCTGTTTTTT
TRBV19	-	TRBJ2-1	-	CASMGRAYNEQFF	TGTGCCAGTATGGGGCGGGCATACAATGAGCAGTTCTTC
TRBV3-1/TRBV3-2	-	TRBJ2-1	TRBD2	CASSQDTSGNYNEQFF	TGTGCCAGCAGCCAAGACACTAGCGGGAACTACAATGAGCAGTTCTTC
TRBV19	-	TRBJ2-7	-	CASSIVQGPAYEQYF	TGTGCCAGTAGTATAGTTCAGGGCCCAGCCTACGAGCAGTACTTC
TRBV7-3	-	TRBJ2-3	TRBD1	CASSLRGGADTQYF	TGTGCCAGCAGCTTAAGAGGGGGCGCAGATACGCAGTATTTT
TRBV6-6	once	TRBJ2-3	-	CASSPQGGGTSTDTQYF	TGTGCCAGCAGTCCACAAGGAGGAGGGACCAGCACAGATACGCAGTATTTT
TRBV27	once	TRBJ1-6	-	CASRLDSLNSPLHF	TGTGCCAGCCGACTTGACAGCTTGAATTCACCCCTCCACTTT
TRBV28	-	TRBJ2-7	TRBD1	CALGTGGREQYF	TGTGCCTTGGGGACAGGGGGCCGGGAGCAGTACTTC
TRBV7-2	-	TRBJ2-3	-	CASSLWLGDTQYF	TGTGCCAGCAGCTTATGGCTCGGAGATACGCAGTATTTT
TRBV3-1/TRBV3-2	-	TRBJ2-5	-	CASSHLQETQYF	TGTGCCAGCAGCCACTTACAAGAGACCCAGTACTTC
TRBV5-6	once	TRBJ1-2	TRBD1	CASSGGTGGSYGYTF	TGTGCCAGCAGCGGTGGGACAGGGGGGAGCTATGGCTACACCTTC
TRBV11-1	-	TRBJ2-7	TRBD1	CASSRTGSSYEQYF	TGTGCCAGCAGCAGGACAGGAAGCTCCTACGAGCAGTACTTC
TRBV14	-	TRBJ1-2	TRBD1	CASSQVGPGGWGYTF	TGTGCCAGCAGCCAAGTGGGCCCAGGGGGCTGGGGCTACACCTTC
TRBV4-3	few	TRBJ2-7	TRBD1	CASSTRTGTYEQYF	TGCGCCAGCAGCACGCGGACAGGGACCTACGAGCAGTACTTC
TRBV7-3	-	TRBJ1-2	TRBD1	CASSPSGQGTGYGYTF	TGTGCCAGCAGCCCATCAGGACAGGGTACTGGTTATGGCTACACCTTC
TRBV6-7	few	TRBJ2-7	-	CASSYSATRVTVDSAIIYEQYF	TGTGCCAGCAGTTACTCTGCCACCAGAGTGACCGTGGACAGCGCGATTATCTACGAGCAGTACTTC
TRBV6-2/TRBV6-3	-	TRBJ2-1	-	CASSYSYEQFF	TGTGCCAGCAGTTACTCATATGAGCAGTTCTTC
TRBV7-2	-	TRBJ1-2	-	CASSLGRQTHGYTF	TGTGCCAGCAGCCTCGGGAGGCAGACCCACGGCTACACCTTC
TRBV10-1	-	TRBJ1-1	-	CATSRGRNTEAFF	TGCGCCACATCAAGGGGTCGGAACACTGAAGCTTTCTTT
TRBV7-8	-	TRBJ1-2	TRBD1	CASSLDGTDGYTF	TGTGCCAGCAGCTTAGATGGGACAGATGGCTACACCTTC
TRBV10-3	-	TRBJ1-6	TRBD1	CAISESTRQGSPLHF	TGTGCCATCAGTGAGTCGACGCGACAGGGATCACCCCTCCACTTT
TRBV7-9	once	TRBJ1-4	-	CASSFTGLRFREKLFF	TGTGCCAGCAGCTTCACGGGTCTTAGGTTCCGCGAAAAACTGTTTTTT
TRBV4-1	-	TRBJ1-1	-	CASSQLVPIPTAFF	TGCGCCAGCAGCCAACTAGTCCCCATTCCCACGGCTTTCTTT
TRBV6-5	-	TRBJ1-1	-	CASRKTDLNTEAFF	TGTGCCAGCAGGAAGACAGACTTGAACACTGAAGCTTTCTTT
TRBV7-9	-	TRBJ2-7	-	CASSHPASYEQYF	TGTGCCAGCAGCCACCCAGCGTCCTACGAGCAGTACTTC
TRBV29-1	-	TRBJ2-5	TRBD2	CSVEGLAGGEETQYF	TGCAGCGTTGAGGGACTAGCGGGGGGAGAAGAGACCCAGTACTTC
TRBV18	-	TRBJ1-1	TRBD1	CASLPGQANTEAFF	TGTGCCAGCTTACCGGGACAGGCGAACACTGAAGCTTTCTTT
TRBV2	-	TRBJ1-3	-	CASSEARGYGNTIYF	TGTGCCAGCAGTGAAGCGAGAGGGTACGGAAACACCATATATTTT
TRBV12-5	-	TRBJ2-1	-	CASGSAGAYNEQFF	TGTGCTAGTGGCTCCGCAGGGGCCTACAATGAGCAGTTCTTC
TRBV7-9	-	TRBJ2-1	-	CASSVANEQFF	TGTGCCAGCAGCGTAGCAAATGAGCAGTTCTTC
TRBV6-1	-	TRBJ2-3	TRBD2	CASSESAGGPDTQYF	TGTGCCAGCAGTGAAAGCGCGGGAGGGCCGGATACGCAGTATTTT
TRBV18	-	TRBJ2-5	-	CASSPNLQSSQETQYF	TGTGCCAGCTCACCAAACCTCCAGAGTAGTCAAGAGACCCAGTACTTC
TRBV6-5	-	TRBJ2-1	TRBD2	CASSGRGRGENEQFF	TGTGCCAGCAGCGGGAGGGGACGGGGGGAGAATGAGCAGTTCTTC
TRBV6-6	-	TRBJ1-1	-	CASSYSGLRSEAFF	TGTGCCAGCAGTTACTCCGGACTAAGATCTGAAGCTTTCTTT